This T cell receptor (beta chain) was identified in a study of CD8+ T cells in alopecia areata. The wider study: Tofacitinib was given for 6 to 18 months, then stopped for 6 months.

In each case, RNA was isolated and then reverse transcribed into cDNA as the sequencing template. The data were produced by immunoSEQ multiplex PCR, yet TCRdb's version contains in-frame clones alone and is incomplete. The sample carries some 150,000 clones, approximately 85% recorded once. Treatment reported: oral pan-JAK inhibitor, 5-10 mg twice daily. CDR1 and CDR2 from the germline V gene are MNHEY and SMNVEV (reference sequence). The V and J ends lost 5 bases and 7 bases respectively, with 18 bases between them. CDR3 length: 14 residues. The V call is TRBV27, the J call TRBJ2-7; D is tentatively TRBD1 or TRBD2 (6 bases each). The TCR was taken from a human donor with alopecia areata. Sample: CD8+ T cells sorted from blood, taken at week 4, from a patient treated with tofacitinib. The CDR3 DNA follows: TGTGCCAGCAGTGTCGGGACGCTAGGGGGGGAGCAGTACTTC. Translated: CASSVGTLGGEQYF.